The present T cell receptor (beta chain) was sequenced within a study of T cell repertoires in cytomegalovirus infection. About the study: HLA-B-restricted CMV epitopes that are well studied, plus recently identified HLA-C-restricted ones, were used by the study. The public TCR beta signatures pointed to both CMV infection and matching HLA type.

In its sample, this clonotype was seen a few times. Its antigen is currently unknown. TCRdb re-derived calls from the reads in MiXCR, one entry per CDR3 protein. The repertoire holds some 800,000 distinct CDR3 sequences, with approximately 29% as singletons. The sequenced sample was cultured CD8+ T cells from PBMCs, obtained from culture after CMV antigen stimulation. The source is a human donor in good health (CMV status not recorded). Some clones in this sample may be carry-over from other donors' samples.

CDR3: CASSPKPGLTTYEQYF. CDR3 nucleotides: TGTGCCAGCAGCCCAAAGCCGGGACTAACAACCTACGAGCAGTACTTC. The chain carries TRBV7-6 and TRBJ2-7; 7 bases are a match to TRBD2. The length of the CDR3 is 16 residues. V gave up 5 bases and J gave up 2 bases; unmatched junction bases: 12. Germline V lookup: CDR1 SGHVS, CDR2 FNYEAQ.